Following are 2 T cell receptor beta chains from one sample sequenced in a study of graft-versus-host responses after intestinal transplantation. The method was immunoSEQ multiplex PCR; TCRdb's version includes in-frame clones alone and lacks a portion of them. The sample lists some 13,000 clones; just under 85% were seen once. The source material was PBMCs, sampled after intestinal transplantation. The receptors were sampled from a human patient who received an intestinal transplant, so some T cells may come from the graft donor.

The V and J genes are TRBV11-2 and TRBJ2-1; the D gene could be TRBD1 or TRBD2 (6 bases each). Per the germline V gene, CDR1 is SGHAT and CDR2 is FQNNGV. Trimming pared 4 bases from V and 4 bases from J, leaving 14 bases between. The CDR3 has 15 residues. The CDR3 loop reads CASSWGGDIYNEQFF. The CDR3 coding sequence is TGTGCCAGCAGCTGGGGCGGGGACATTTACAATGAGCAGTTCTTC.

The chain carries TRBV6-5 and TRBJ2-1; 8 bases match TRBD2. With V trimmed by 7 bases and J by 8 bases, 7 bases remained unmatched. Germline V gene sequence: CDR1 MNHEY, CDR2 SVGAGI. The CDR3 has 13 residues. CDR3 nucleotide sequence: TGTGCCAGCACGGTCCCGGGAGGGGATGAGCAGTTCTTC. Translation: CASTVPGGDEQFF.